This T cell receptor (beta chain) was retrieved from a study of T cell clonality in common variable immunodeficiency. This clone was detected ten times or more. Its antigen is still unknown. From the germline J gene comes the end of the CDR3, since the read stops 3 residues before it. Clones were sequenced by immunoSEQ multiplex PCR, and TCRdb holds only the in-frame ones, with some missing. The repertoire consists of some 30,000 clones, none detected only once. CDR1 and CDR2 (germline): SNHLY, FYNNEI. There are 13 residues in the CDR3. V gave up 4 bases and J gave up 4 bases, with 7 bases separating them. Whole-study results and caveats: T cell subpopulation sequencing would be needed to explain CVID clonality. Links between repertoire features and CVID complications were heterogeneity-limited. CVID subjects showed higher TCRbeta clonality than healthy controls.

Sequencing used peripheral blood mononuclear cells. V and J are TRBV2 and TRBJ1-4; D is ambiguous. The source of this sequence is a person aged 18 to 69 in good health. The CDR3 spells CASSVPVNEKLFF. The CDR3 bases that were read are TGTGCCAGCAGTGTCCCAGTTAATGAAAAA.